These 24 T cell receptor beta chains were all obtained from the same sample, sequenced in a study of spatial heterogeneity in lung cancer. Time point specified: blood at routine non-recurrence follow-up after resection. The sequenced material consisted of unsorted whole RNA from tumor, nontumor lung or frozen PBMC. In TCRdb, the 5' RACE reads were re-called with MiXCR into one record per CDR3 protein. The sample holds about 52,000 distinct CDR3 sequences, less than 9% seen once. Material: PBMCs, obtained at follow-up. The receptors were gathered from a female donor with early-stage non-small cell lung cancer.

This clonotype was detected many times. This rearrangement joins TRBV6-2 or TRBV6-3 to TRBJ1-2; perhaps TRBD1 as D (6 bases). CDR3 size: 13 residues. Trimming left V 5 bases short and J 8 bases short, with 15 bases between. CDR1 is MNHEY, CDR2 SVGEGT, per germline. The CDR3 region has the DNA TGTGCCAGCAGTCAATTTCAGGGGCCCGGCTACACCTTC. Residues: CASSQFQGPGYTF.

The table lists this clonotype with a few counts. CDR3 DNA sequence: TGTGCCAGCAGCCATCCCACAGGGGCAGAAGCCTATGGCTACACCTTC. Translated: CASSHPTGAEAYGYTF. V usage is TRBV4-2 and J usage is TRBJ1-2; TRBD1 aligns across 7 bases. CDR1 is LGHNA, CDR2 YNFKEQ, per germline. The V segment lost 3 bases and the J segment 4 bases; nucleotides outside the gene matches: 11. CDR3 length: 16 amino acids.

This clonotype was counted a few times. J is TRBJ1-1 and V is TRBV12-3 or TRBV12-4, with unresolved D. The CDR3 is made up of 14 amino acids. Trimming left V 8 bases short and J 0 bases short, with 13 bases between. DNA of the CDR3: TGTGCCAGCTCCGACCCGCCTATGAACACTGAAGCTTTCTTT. The encoded protein is CASSDPPMNTEAFF.

Many counts were recorded for this clonotype. The rearrangement joins TRBV14 to TRBJ2-6; TRBD2 agrees at 7 bases. The CDR3 covers 16 residues. Losses at the gene ends were 1 base for V and 4 bases for J; bases not matched to a gene: 4. Per the germline V gene, CDR1 is SGHDN and CDR2 is FVKESK. CDR3 DNA: TGTGCCAGCAGCCAAGCCGGGAGGATGGGGGCCAACGTCCTGACTTTC. Translating it yields CASSQAGRMGANVLTF.

This clonotype was detected many times. The chain uses TRBV5-4 and TRBJ2-1; TRBD1 might be the D (6 bases). The ends were cut back, 3 bases at V and 8 bases at J, with 18 bases in the middle. The CDR3 sequence is 15 residues long. Per germline, CDR1 SGHNT and CDR2 YYREEE (reference sequence). CDR3 sequence (DNA): TGTGCCAGCAGCTCACGTAACAGGGAATGGGATGAGCAGTTCTTC. As protein: CASSSRNREWDEQFF.

This clonotype was seen ten or more times. The chain combines TRBV7-2 with TRBJ1-2; possible D gene TRBD1, 5 bases. The germline V gene encodes CDR1 SGHTA and CDR2 FQGNSA. V lost 11 bases, J lost 6 bases, and 19 bases lay in between. This CDR3 is 13 amino acids long. The CDR3 region is CALPPEGFHGYTF. The DNA of the CDR3 is TGTGCCCTCCCCCCGGAGGGGTTCCATGGCTACACCTTC.

This clonotype was recorded at least ten times. The chain recombines TRBV6-1 with TRBJ2-1; D remains unclear. V was cut by 6 bases and J by 3 bases, with 3 bases left in between. The CDR3 totals 11 residues. Germline values: CDR1 MNHNS, CDR2 SASEGT. For the CDR3, the DNA is TGTGCCAGCAGAGGCTACAATGAGCAGTTCTTC. Translating gives CASRGYNEQFF.

This clonotype was detected many times. V and J are TRBV6-2 or TRBV6-3 and TRBJ2-7; 7 nucleotides agree with TRBD2. This CDR3 comprises 11 residues. The trim removed 8 bases at V and 6 bases at J, leaving 4 bases unmatched. Germline CDR1 MNHEY, CDR2 SVGEGT. The CDR3 sequence is CASRTSAEQYF. The CDR3, as DNA: TGTGCCAGCCGAACTAGCGCCGAGCAGTACTTC.

The J gene is TRBJ2-5, the V gene TRBV3-1, with a possible D match to TRBD1 (5 bases). The CDR3 spans 16 residues. Germline values: CDR1 LGHDT, CDR2 YNNKEL (reference sequence). Trimming shortened V by 4 bases and J by 1 base, and 16 bases separated the two germline ends. CDR3 sequence: CASSPRNGRAQETQYF. The CDR3 region has the DNA TGTGCCAGCAGCCCTCGAAACGGCAGGGCCCAAGAGACCCAGTACTTC.

This clonotype was found many times. This rearrangement joins TRBV29-1 to TRBJ2-7, with TRBD1 identical over 8 bases. CDR3 size: 13 residues. Germline CDR1 is SQVTM and CDR2 is ANQGSEA. The ends lost 3 bases at V and 5 bases at J; junction bases unmatched: 6. CDR3 in DNA: TGCAGCGTTGATGGGGACAGGAGGAACGAGCAGTACTTC. Its protein is CSVDGDRRNEQYF.

This clonotype was detected only a few times. The gene calls are TRBV7-2 and TRBJ1-2, with D possibly matching TRBD1 (5 bases). Germline CDR1 is SGHTA and CDR2 is FQGNSA. V was pared by 0 bases and J by 6 bases, with 11 bases between. There are 14 residues in the CDR3. CDR3: CASSLAVTADGYTF. The CDR3 DNA reads TGTGCCAGCAGCTTAGCGGTGACAGCTGATGGCTACACCTTC.

This sequence joins TRBV6-2 or TRBV6-3 and TRBJ2-3; 13 bases align to TRBD2. Germline V gene lookup returns CDR1 MNHEY and CDR2 SVGEGT. V was clipped by 6 bases and J by 3 bases; unmatched bases: 12. This CDR3 is built from 18 residues. As DNA, the CDR3 is TGTGCCAGCAGCCTTAAGGGACTAGCGGGGCCGTGGACAGATACGCAGTATTTT. This encodes CASSLKGLAGPWTDTQYF.

J is TRBJ2-3 and V is TRBV15; TRBD1 matches 7 bases. Germline CDR1 and CDR2: LNHNV and YYDKDF (reference sequence). The V and J ends lost 0 bases and 0 bases, in that order; junction bases with no gene match: 9. There are 18 residues in the CDR3. The CDR3 reads CATSRDGSYRGSTDTQYF. The DNA of the CDR3 is TGTGCCACCAGCAGAGATGGAAGTTACAGGGGCAGCACAGATACGCAGTATTTT.

This clonotype occurred a few times. The gene calls are TRBV6-6 and TRBJ2-3, with D perhaps matching TRBD1 (6 bases). V was trimmed by 6 bases and J by 3 bases, leaving 13 bases between them. The germline V gene has CDR1 MNHNY and CDR2 SVGAGI (reference sequence). This CDR3 spans 14 amino acids. Here the CDR3 DNA reads TGTGCCAGCAGACGAACAGGGTTGACAGATACGCAGTATTTT. Amino acids: CASRRTGLTDTQYF.

This clonotype was counted between two and nine times. CDR3: CASRPLAGGPDTQYF. The CDR3 nucleotides are TGTGCCAGCAGACCACTAGCGGGGGGACCAGATACGCAGTATTTT. J is TRBJ2-3 and V is TRBV6-5, with 12 bases matching TRBD2. CDR3 length equals 15 residues. J lost 4 bases, V lost 6 bases, and 5 bases had no gene match. CDR1 is MNHEY, CDR2 SVGAGI, per germline.

This clonotype was picked up a small number of times. V and J are TRBV7-2 and TRBJ2-2, with a tentative D call TRBD1 (6 bases). V was shortened by 2 bases and J by 3 bases, with 10 bases between the two germline ends. Germline-derived CDR1 and CDR2 are SGHTA and FQGNSA. The CDR3 loop spans 15 amino acids. The CDR3, as DNA: TGTGCCAGCAGCTTATCTGGACAGTACACCGGGGAGCTGTTTTTT. Translating it yields CASSLSGQYTGELFF.

This chain joins TRBV12-3 or TRBV12-4 and TRBJ2-4; possible D gene TRBD1, 5 bases. The ends were cut back, 4 bases at V and 7 bases at J, with 14 bases in the middle. This CDR3 has 14 residues. CDR3: CASSSQETWNIQYF. CDR3 in DNA: TGTGCCAGCAGTTCACAGGAGACGTGGAACATTCAGTACTTC.

Many counts were recorded for this clonotype. This chain links TRBV5-1 with TRBJ2-3; TRBD2 agrees at 7 bases. The CDR3 has 14 amino acids. V lost 5 bases to trimming and J lost 2 bases; unmatched junction nucleotides: 5. CDR1 is SGHRS and CDR2 is YFSETQ in the germline V gene. CDR3: CASRREGPTDTQYF. The CDR3 DNA is TGCGCCAGCAGGAGGGAGGGACCCACAGATACGCAGTATTTT.

V and J are TRBV2 and TRBJ2-7; 9 bases are a match to TRBD1. This CDR3 has 15 amino acids. Trimming removed 5 bases from V and 2 bases from J; junction bases left unmatched: 7. CDR1 and CDR2 from the germline V gene are SNHLY and FYNNEI. The DNA of the CDR3 is TGTGCCAGCAGTCTCAACCGGGACAGGGCCTACGAGCAGTACTTC. Translating gives CASSLNRDRAYEQYF.

This clonotype was seen ten or more times. The chain carries TRBV20-1 and TRBJ2-3; TRBD2 matches at 10 bases. Germline V gene sequence: CDR1 DFQATT, CDR2 SNEGSKA (reference sequence). This CDR3 has 18 residues. The V and J ends lost 2 bases and 0 bases, in that order; junction bases with no gene match: 11. The CDR3 region has the DNA TGCAGTGCTAGACCCCCAACTAGCGGGGCCCCTAGCACAGATACGCAGTATTTT. Translating gives CSARPPTSGAPSTDTQYF.

This clonotype has a count of ten or more. This sequence joins TRBV12-3 or TRBV12-4 and TRBJ2-2; the match to TRBD1 covers 10 bases. This CDR3 comprises 16 residues. Unmatched junction bases numbered 4, after V lost 2 bases and J lost 4 bases. The CDR3, as DNA: TGTGCCAGCAGTTTATTGACAGGGGGCGGCACCGGGGAGCTGTTTTTT. Translating gives CASSLLTGGGTGELFF.

This clonotype was counted many times. The junction departs from germline at one end; a sequencing error may be responsible. This sequence joins TRBV28 and TRBJ2-2, with D perhaps matching TRBD1 (5 bases). Germline V gene sequence: CDR1 MDHEN, CDR2 SYDVKM. This CDR3 has 15 residues. Written as DNA, the CDR3 is TGTGCCAGCAGCCTTCCCGCAGGGAACGCCGGGGAGCTGTTTTTT. Amino acids: CASSLPAGNAGELFF.

The rearrangement joins TRBV28 to TRBJ2-3; D is unclear. The CDR3 length is 16 residues. CDR1 is MDHEN and CDR2 is SYDVKM in the germline V gene. Trimming cost V 4 bases and J 0 bases, with 14 bases left between them. The DNA of the CDR3 is TGTGCCAGCAGTTGGACGTGGGCCTCTAGCACAGATACGCAGTATTTT. Protein sequence: CASSWTWASSTDTQYF.

V gene TRBV20-1 combines with J gene TRBJ2-3; D call uncertain. There are 17 residues in the CDR3. The germline V gene encodes CDR1 DFQATT and CDR2 SNEGSKA (reference sequence). V was shortened by 6 bases and J by 2 bases, with 24 bases between the two germline ends. CDR3 in amino acids: CSATTTPGGVTTDTQYF. CDR3 sequence (DNA): TGCAGTGCCACCACGACCCCCGGTGGGGTCACCACAGATACGCAGTATTTT.